What follows describes a single TCR beta chain. TCRdb reprocessed the PCR reads via MiXCR and lists one record per CDR3 protein. This table holds about 12,000 distinct CDR3 sequences, 50% to 55% found once. The data were obtained in a study of tumor-infiltrating lymphocytes in oesophageal squamous cell carcinoma. The V gene lost 2 bases and the J gene lost 3 bases, with 11 bases spanning the gap. Germline lookup yields CDR1 SGHTA and CDR2 FQGNSA. The CDR3 is 14 residues long. The TCR comes from a female donor with esophageal squamous cell carcinoma. Sequencing was carried out using esophageal tumor tissue. This rearrangement joins TRBV7-2 to TRBJ2-7, with a weak D call TRBD1 (6 bases). CDR3 loop: CASSLSQGRYEQYF. CDR3 sequence (DNA): TGTGCCAGCAGCTTAAGCCAGGGGCGCTACGAGCAGTACTTC.